This T cell receptor (beta chain) comes out of a study of post-analysis software for immune sequencing data. Study-level points and caveats: In patients, five or six TRBV segments were more frequent than in controls, with TRBV5-6, TRBV5-1 and TRBV20-1 among them.

Unique molecular identifiers were present in the TCR beta cDNA libraries. One entry per CDR3 protein, called by TCRdb with MiXCR from the PCR reads. This sample has roughly 540,000 distinct CDR3 sequences, with about a third found just once. Details on this clonotype: Its antigen is undetermined. The junction differs from germline at one of its ends, possibly a read error.

Germline V CDR1 and CDR2: DFQATT, SNEGSKA (reference sequence). CDR3 length: 16 residues. V gene TRBV20-1 combines with J gene TRBJ1-4; unclear D gene. The receptor was isolated from a girl under 18 with multiple sclerosis. Specimen: blood. The CDR3 nucleotides are TGCAGCGCTAATAGCCGAAGGACCTCAACTAATGAAAAACGGTTTTTT. This translates into CSANSRRTSTNEKRFF.